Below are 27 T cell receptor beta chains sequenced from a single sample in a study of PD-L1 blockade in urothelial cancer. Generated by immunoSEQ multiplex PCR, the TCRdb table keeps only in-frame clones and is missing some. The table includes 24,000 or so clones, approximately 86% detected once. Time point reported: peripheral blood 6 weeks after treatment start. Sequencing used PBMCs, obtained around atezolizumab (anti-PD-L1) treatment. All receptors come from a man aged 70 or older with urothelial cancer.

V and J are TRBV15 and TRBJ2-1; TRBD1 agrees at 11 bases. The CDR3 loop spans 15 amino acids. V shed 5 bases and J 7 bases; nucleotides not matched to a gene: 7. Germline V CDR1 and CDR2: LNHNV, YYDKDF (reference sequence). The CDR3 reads CATSLGQGVRNEQFF. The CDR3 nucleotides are TGTGCCACCAGCCTGGGACAGGGGGTTAGGAATGAGCAGTTCTTC.

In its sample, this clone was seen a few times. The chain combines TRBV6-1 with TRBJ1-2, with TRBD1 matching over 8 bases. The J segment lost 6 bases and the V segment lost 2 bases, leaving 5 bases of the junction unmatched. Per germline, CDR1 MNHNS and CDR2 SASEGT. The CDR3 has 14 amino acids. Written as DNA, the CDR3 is TGTGCCAGCAGTGAAAAGGGGACAGGACATGGCTACACCTTC. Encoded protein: CASSEKGTGHGYTF.

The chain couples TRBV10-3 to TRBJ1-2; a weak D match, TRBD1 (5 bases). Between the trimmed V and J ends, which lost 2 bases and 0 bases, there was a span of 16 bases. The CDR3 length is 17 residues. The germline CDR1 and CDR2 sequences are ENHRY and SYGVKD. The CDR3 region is CAISEVSGEVSNYGYTF. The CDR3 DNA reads TGTGCCATCAGTGAGGTATCGGGGGAGGTGTCTAACTATGGCTACACCTTC.

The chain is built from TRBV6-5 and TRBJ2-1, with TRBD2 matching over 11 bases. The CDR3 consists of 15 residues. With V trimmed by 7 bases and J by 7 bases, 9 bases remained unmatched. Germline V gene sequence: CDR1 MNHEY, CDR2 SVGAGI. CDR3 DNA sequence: TGTGCCAGCAAGGGTAGCGGGAGGGCCCATAATGAGCAGTTCTTC. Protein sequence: CASKGSGRAHNEQFF.

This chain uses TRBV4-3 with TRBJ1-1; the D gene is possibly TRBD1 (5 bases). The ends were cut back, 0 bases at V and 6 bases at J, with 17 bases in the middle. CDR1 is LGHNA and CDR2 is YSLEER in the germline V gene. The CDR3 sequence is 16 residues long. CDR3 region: CASSQDRGAGWPEAFF. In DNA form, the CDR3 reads TGCGCCAGCAGCCAAGATAGGGGCGCAGGGTGGCCTGAAGCTTTCTTT.

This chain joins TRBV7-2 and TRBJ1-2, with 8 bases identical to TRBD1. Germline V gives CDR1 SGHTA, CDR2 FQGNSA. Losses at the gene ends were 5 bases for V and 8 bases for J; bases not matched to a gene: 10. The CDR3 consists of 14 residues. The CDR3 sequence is CASSPGQVKGGYTF. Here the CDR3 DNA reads TGTGCCAGCAGCCCGGGACAGGTGAAGGGCGGCTACACCTTC.

The CDR3: CASSSAGMNTEAFF. DNA for the CDR3: TGTGCCAGCAGCTCGGCAGGGATGAACACTGAAGCTTTCTTT. The chain has TRBV5-6 and TRBJ1-1, with D maybe TRBD1 (5 bases). The CDR3 sequence is 14 residues long. Germline V gene sequence: CDR1 SGHDT, CDR2 YYEEEE. The V end was cut by 3 bases, the J end by 0 bases, with 9 bases between.

The CDR3: CASSLGTSGIRQWEQYF. The CDR3 DNA reads as TGTGCCAGCAGCTTAGGGACTAGCGGGATCCGCCAATGGGAGCAGTACTTC. V and J are TRBV7-8 and TRBJ2-7, with 12 bases aligning to TRBD2. Germline CDR1 and CDR2: SGHVS and FQNEAQ. CDR3 length equals 17 residues. With V trimmed by 1 base and J by 7 bases, 11 bases remained unmatched.

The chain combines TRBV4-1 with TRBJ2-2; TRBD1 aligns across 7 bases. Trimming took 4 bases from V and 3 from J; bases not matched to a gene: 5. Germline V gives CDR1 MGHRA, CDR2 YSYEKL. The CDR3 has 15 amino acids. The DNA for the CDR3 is TGCGCCAGCAGCCCAACAGGGGCCTACACCGGGGAGCTGTTTTTT. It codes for CASSPTGAYTGELFF.

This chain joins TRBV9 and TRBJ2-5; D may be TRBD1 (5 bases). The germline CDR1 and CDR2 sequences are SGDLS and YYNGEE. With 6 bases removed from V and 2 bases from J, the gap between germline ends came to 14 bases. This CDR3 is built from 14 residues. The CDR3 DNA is TGTGCCAGCACCAAGGACACTGGACAAGAGACCCAGTACTTC. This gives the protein CASTKDTGQETQYF.

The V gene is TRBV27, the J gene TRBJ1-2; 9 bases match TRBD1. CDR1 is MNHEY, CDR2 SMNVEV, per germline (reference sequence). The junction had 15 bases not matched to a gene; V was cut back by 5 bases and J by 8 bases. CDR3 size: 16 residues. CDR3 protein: CASSRSSGTGKGGYTF. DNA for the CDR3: TGTGCCAGCAGTAGATCGTCCGGGACAGGGAAAGGAGGCTACACCTTC.

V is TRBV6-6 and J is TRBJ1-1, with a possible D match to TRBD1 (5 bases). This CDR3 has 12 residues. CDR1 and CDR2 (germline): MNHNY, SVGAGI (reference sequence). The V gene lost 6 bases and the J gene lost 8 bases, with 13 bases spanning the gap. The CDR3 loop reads CASRSYRTEAFF. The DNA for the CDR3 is TGTGCCAGCAGGTCTTACAGGACGGAAGCTTTCTTT.

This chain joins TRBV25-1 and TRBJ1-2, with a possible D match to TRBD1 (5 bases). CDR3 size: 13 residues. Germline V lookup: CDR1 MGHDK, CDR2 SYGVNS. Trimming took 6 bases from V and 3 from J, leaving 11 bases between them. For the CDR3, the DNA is TGTGCCAGCAGGGAAACGACAGACTATGGCTACACCTTC. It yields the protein CASRETTDYGYTF.

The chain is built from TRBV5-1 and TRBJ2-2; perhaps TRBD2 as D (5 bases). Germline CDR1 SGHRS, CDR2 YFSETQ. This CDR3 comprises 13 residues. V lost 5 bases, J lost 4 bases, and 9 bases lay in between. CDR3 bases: TGCGCCAGCAGTCGGGGAGCCACCGGGGAGCTGTTTTTT. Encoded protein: CASSRGATGELFF.

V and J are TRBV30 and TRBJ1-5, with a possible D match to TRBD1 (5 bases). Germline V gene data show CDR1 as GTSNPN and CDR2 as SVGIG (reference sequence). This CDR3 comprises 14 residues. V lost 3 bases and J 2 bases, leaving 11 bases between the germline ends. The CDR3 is CAWSPGEGNQPQHF. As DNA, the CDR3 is TGTGCCTGGAGCCCGGGGGAGGGCAATCAGCCCCAGCATTTT.

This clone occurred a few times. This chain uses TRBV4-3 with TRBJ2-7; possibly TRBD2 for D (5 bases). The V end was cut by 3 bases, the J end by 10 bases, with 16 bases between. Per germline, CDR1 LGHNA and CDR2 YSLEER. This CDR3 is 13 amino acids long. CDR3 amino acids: CASSQWGVGEQYF. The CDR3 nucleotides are TGCGCCAGCAGCCAGTGGGGAGTCGGGGAACAGTACTTC.

The CDR3 here is CASIISGRGRETQYF. CDR3 coding DNA: TGTGCCAGCATTATCAGCGGGAGAGGGCGAGAGACCCAGTACTTC. The chain is built from TRBV5-5 and TRBJ2-5; 8 bases align to TRBD2. CDR3 length: 15 residues. V lost 6 bases to trimming and J lost 4 bases; unmatched junction nucleotides: 11. Germline V lookup: CDR1 SGHKS, CDR2 YYEKEE (reference sequence).

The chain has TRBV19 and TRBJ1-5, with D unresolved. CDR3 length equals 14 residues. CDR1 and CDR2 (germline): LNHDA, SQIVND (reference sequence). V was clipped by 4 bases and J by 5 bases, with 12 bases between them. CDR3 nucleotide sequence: TGTGCCAGTAGTAAGGCGGGGAGAGATCAGCCCCAGCATTTT. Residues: CASSKAGRDQPQHF.

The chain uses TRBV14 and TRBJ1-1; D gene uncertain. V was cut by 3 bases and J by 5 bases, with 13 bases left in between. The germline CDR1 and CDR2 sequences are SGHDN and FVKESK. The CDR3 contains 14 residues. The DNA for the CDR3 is TGTGCCAGCAGCCAGGGGTTACCGGGGACTGAAGCTTTCTTT. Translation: CASSQGLPGTEAFF.

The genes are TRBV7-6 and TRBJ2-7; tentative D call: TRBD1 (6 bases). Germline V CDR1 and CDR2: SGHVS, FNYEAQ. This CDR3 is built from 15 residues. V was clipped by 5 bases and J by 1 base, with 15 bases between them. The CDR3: CASSTRTVPSYEQYF. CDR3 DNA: TGTGCCAGCAGCACGCGGACAGTTCCTTCCTACGAGCAGTACTTC.

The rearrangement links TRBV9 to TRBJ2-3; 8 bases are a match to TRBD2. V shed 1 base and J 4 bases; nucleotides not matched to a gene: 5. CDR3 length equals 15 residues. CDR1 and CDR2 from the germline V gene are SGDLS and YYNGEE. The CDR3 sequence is CASSVTAGVADTQYF. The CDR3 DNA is TGTGCCAGCAGCGTAACAGCGGGAGTCGCAGATACGCAGTATTTT. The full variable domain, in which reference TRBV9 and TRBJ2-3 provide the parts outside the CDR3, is DSGVTQTPKHLITATGQRVTLRCSPRSGDLSVYWYQQSLDQGLQFLIQYYNGEERAKGNILERFSAQQFPDLHSELNLSSLELGDSALYFCASSVTAGVADTQYFGPGTRLTVL.

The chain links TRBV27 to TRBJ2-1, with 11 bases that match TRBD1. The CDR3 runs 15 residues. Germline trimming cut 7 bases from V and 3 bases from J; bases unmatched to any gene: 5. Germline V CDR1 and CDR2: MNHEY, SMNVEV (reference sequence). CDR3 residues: CASTMDRGLYNEQFF. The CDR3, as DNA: TGTGCCAGCACTATGGACAGGGGGCTCTACAATGAGCAGTTCTTC.

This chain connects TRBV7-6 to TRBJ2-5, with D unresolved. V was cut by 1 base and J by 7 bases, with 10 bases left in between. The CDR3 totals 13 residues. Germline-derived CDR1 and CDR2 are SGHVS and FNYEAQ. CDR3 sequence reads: CASSLDATGTQYF. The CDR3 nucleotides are TGTGCCAGCAGCTTAGATGCGACGGGGACCCAGTACTTC.

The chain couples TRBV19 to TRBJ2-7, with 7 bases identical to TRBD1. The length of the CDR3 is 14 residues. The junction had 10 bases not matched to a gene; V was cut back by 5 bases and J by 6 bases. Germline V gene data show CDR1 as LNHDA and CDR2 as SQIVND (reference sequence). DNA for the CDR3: TGTGCCAGTAGTCACAGAGACAGGGTCCGCGAGCAGTACTTC. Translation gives CASSHRDRVREQYF.

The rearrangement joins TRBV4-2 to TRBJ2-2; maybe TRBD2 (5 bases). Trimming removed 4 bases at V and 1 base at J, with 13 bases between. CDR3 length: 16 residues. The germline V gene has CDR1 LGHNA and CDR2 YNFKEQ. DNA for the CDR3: TGTGCCAGCAGCCTCCCTCGAGGAGGGAACACCGGGGAGCTGTTTTTT. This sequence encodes CASSLPRGGNTGELFF.

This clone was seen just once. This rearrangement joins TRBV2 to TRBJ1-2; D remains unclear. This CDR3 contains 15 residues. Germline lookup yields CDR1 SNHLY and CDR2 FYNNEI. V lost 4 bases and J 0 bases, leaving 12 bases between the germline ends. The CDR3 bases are TGTGCCAGCAGTGCTAGGCGGGAACCTAACTATGGCTACACCTTC. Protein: CASSARREPNYGYTF.

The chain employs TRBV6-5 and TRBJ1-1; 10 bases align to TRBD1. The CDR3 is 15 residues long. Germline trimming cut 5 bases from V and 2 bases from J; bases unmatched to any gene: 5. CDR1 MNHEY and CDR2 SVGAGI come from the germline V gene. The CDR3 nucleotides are TGTGCCAGCAGTCCCAGGGACAGGGGTAACACTGAAGCTTTCTTT. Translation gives CASSPRDRGNTEAFF.